This T cell receptor (beta chain) was captured in a study of control samples from healthy donors and cancer patients. Assay used: immunoSEQ multiplex PCR; TCRdb lists only in-frame clones, some missing. The profile shows about 120,000 clones, about nine tenths of them singletons. There are 15 residues in the CDR3. Per germline, CDR1 SNHLY and CDR2 FYNNEI. Trimming took 7 bases from V and 4 from J; bases not matched to a gene: 12. Sequenced input: blood. This TCR derives from a woman aged 45-59 years in good health. The gene calls are TRBV2 and TRBJ2-7, with 8 bases fitting TRBD1. The CDR3 protein is CASIPPGGAWYEQYF. DNA for the CDR3: TGTGCCAGCATCCCCCCAGGGGGCGCGTGGTACGAGCAGTACTTC.